This T cell receptor (beta chain) was recorded in a study of human T cells and chemical hapten exposure. Study-wide context: It was small differences in pooled library volume that mainly caused per-sample TCR yields to vary.

MiXCR, run by TCRdb on the RACE reads, gives a single entry per CDR3 protein. The data contain just over 80,000 distinct CDR3 sequences, roughly 10% of them singletons. This clonotype was seen ten or more times. Time point here: patch test 1, 2 weeks after DPC sensitization. Treatment denoted: therapeutic diphenylcyclopropenone sensitization with weekly scalp DPC. Alopecia patients, 18 to 70 years old and DPC-suitable, served as donors. Source: whole blood, taken in connection with sensitization to the hapten diphenylcyclopropenone (DPC). The TCR originated in a woman in her fifties or sixties with alopecia areata. Some clones in this sample may be carry-over from other donors' samples.

The CDR3 DNA sequence: TGTGCCAGCAGCCCCGAGGGACCCAGAGCCTCCTACGAGCAGTACTTC. It translates to CASSPEGPRASYEQYF. The chain has TRBV28 and TRBJ2-7; D possibly matches TRBD1 or TRBD2 (5 bases each). This CDR3 is 16 amino acids long. V was clipped by 6 bases and J by 0 bases, with 18 bases between them. CDR1 and CDR2 (germline): MDHEN, SYDVKM.